This T cell receptor beta chain was identified in a study of vaccination and CD4 T cells after COVID-19 (dated by TCRdb to between 2021 and 2022). In terms of the full investigation: SARS-CoV-2 positivity had been established in the convalescent patients by nasal swab PCR, and mild disease was recorded in about 9 of these patients and severe disease in one. Two doses of either the Pfizer-BioNTech BNT162b2 vaccine (n=8) or the Moderna mRNA-1273 vaccine (n=2) were administered to participants. Post-vaccine blood samples were collected a median of approximately 72 days after the second vaccine dose, ranging from roughly 13 to 250 days. The spike-specific CD4+ TCR repertoire was compared before and after mRNA vaccination in approximately ten COVID-19 convalescent patients and several infection-naive healthy vaccine recipients. Post-COVID blood samples were collected from convalescent patients a median of roughly 100 days after diagnosis, with a range of about 30 to 161 days. In the convalescent cohort there were six males and four females, among whom were two Hispanic individuals, seven Caucasians, two Asians and one multiracial person. For three convalescent patients, samples were collected at an early post-vaccination timepoint (day 14) as well as at a late post-vaccination timepoint (days 161 to 241).

This clonotype was seen a handful of times. The specificity of this receptor is unknown. The input lacks base qualities; no much larger clone sits a single base away. The time point tag for this specimen amounts to: late sampling 161 to 241 days after vaccination in a few convalescent patients. The convalescent patients' positive SARS-CoV-2 PCR tests fell between March and December 2020, which was before the Alpha, Beta and Delta variants emerged in the United States. Ficoll-Paque Plus gradient centrifugation was used to isolate PBMCs from whole blood, and the isolated PBMCs were then either used fresh or cryopreserved at -140C. The method was PCR. Sequencing took place on an Illumina iSeq 100. The study's processing was this. Non-productive sequences were removed, and CDR3s not starting with C, not ending with F or W, or shorter than 7 amino acids were discarded. CDR3 homology was assessed with Levenshtein distances (stringdist) and unrooted phylogenetic trees (ape) in R version 3.6.1. The raw public data were reprocessed by TCRdb itself: fastp quality trimming at Q25, MiXCR clonotype calling, in-frame beta chains only. Rows with one shared CDR3 protein collapse into an entry with the most common genes and DNA. The V and J calls and clone size are TCRdb's, not the authors'. In all, the sample holds over 25,000 distinct CDR3 sequences, and 50% of those were seen once. Of the sample, over 4.5% falls within the top ten clones.

Summary of the overall study and its limitations: In convalescent patients, a median 86.3% of post-vaccine SARS-CoV-2-reactive clones were detected only after vaccination, and vaccine-specific priming was suggested by this finding. Of the vaccine-specific clones in convalescent patients, 304 of 307, or nearly all, reacted only to SARS-CoV-2 spike and did not cross-react with common cold coronaviruses. Although the median number of SARS-CoV-2-reactive clonotypes went up from some 23 after infection to around 39 after vaccination, the increase was not significant. Only a relatively small number of convalescent patients were included in the study, and early timepoints following natural infection were not analyzed.

The sequence was collected from a human donor who had recovered from COVID-19. Material: CD4+ T cells from blood, obtained about 7 months after SARS-CoV-2 vaccination.

CDR3 protein: CSVKSWGRGYTF. Read as DNA, the sequence is TGCAGTGTCAAGAGTTGGGGGCGAGGCTACACCTTC. The sequence links TRBV20-1 to TRBJ1-2; a tentative D call is TRBD1 (6 bases match). The CDR3 measures 12 amino acids from cysteine to phenylalanine. Only the CDR3 part of the read is kept: 36 bases, read in frame from the first base. Trimming at the junction amounts to 7 bases on V and 8 bases on J, and the germline ends lie 17 bases apart. In the germline V gene (reference sequence), CDR1 corresponds to DFQATT and CDR2 to SNEGSKA.